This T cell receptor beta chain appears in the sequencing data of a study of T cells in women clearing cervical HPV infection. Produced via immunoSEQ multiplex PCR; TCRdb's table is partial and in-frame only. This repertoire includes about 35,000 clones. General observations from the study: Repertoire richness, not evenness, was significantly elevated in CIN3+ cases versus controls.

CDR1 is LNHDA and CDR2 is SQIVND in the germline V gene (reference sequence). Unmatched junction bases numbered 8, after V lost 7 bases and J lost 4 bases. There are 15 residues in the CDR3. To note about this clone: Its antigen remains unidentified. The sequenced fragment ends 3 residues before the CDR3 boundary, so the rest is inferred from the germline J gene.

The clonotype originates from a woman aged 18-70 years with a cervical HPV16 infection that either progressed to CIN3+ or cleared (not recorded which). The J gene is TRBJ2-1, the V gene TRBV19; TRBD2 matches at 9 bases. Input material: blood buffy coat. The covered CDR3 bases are TGTGCCAGTATCGCGGCGGGAGGGTTGTACAATGAG. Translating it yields CASIAAGGLYNE. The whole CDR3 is CASIAAGGLYNEQFF.